The clone carrying this T cell receptor beta chain was found a few times. The record originates from a study of response to subunit inactivated influenza vaccine. This CDR3 comprises 13 residues. Trimming cost V 0 bases and J 4 bases, with 9 bases left between them. CDR1 and CDR2 from the germline V gene are GTSNPN and SVGIG (reference sequence). TCRdb passed the RT-PCR reads through MiXCR, listing each CDR3 protein once. The repertoire consists of around 200,000 distinct CDR3 sequences, with 12% occurring once and the leading ten covering 29%. Separately, the same data were catalogued under a study of T cells expressing NK-cell markers. That report adds: The TCR beta cDNA came from 5'RACE template switching with UMIs. Just one sequenced donor of eight was HCMV-seronegative, while seven were seropositive. Of the CD8+ T cell pool in roughly 6 donors, roughly 1.0-8% was accounted for by dominant NKG2C+ clonotypes. Leadership of the CD3+CD56-NKG2C+ fraction also belonged to these clonotypes in a handful of donors. HCMV specificity of the expanded NKG2C+ T cell clones stayed unclear.

The chain links TRBV30 to TRBJ2-5; D is unresolved. Sequenced here: CD8+ T cells sorted from PBMCs, sampled 11 to 12 days after vaccination. The TCR sequence derives from a man over 45 who received an inactivated influenza vaccine. CDR3 DNA: TGTGCCTGGAGTGTATTTTTACGAGAGACCCAGTACTTC. Amino acid sequence: CAWSVFLRETQYF.